Each of the 14 T cell receptor beta chains below was sequenced from the same sample in a study of OX40 agonist ivuxolimab in advanced cancers. Libraries were prepared by immunoSEQ multiplex PCR; TCRdb keeps only in-frame clonotypes and omits some of them. This sample has 15,000 to 25,000 clones, with around 90% found just once. The source was CD4+ or CD8+ T cells sorted from blood, collected in a trial of the OX40 agonist ivuxolimab. The receptors shown here come from an adult with an advanced solid tumor such as melanoma, head and neck, liver or kidney cancer.

This chain joins TRBV2 and TRBJ2-1; D gene uncertain. V shed 5 bases and J shed 12 bases, with 8 bases lying between them. Germline CDR1 and CDR2: SNHLY and FYNNEI. The CDR3 contains 10 residues. CDR3 amino acids: CASSPKVQFF. CDR3 bases: TGTGCCAGCAGTCCCAAGGTGCAGTTCTTC.

The chain combines TRBV27 with TRBJ2-7, with TRBD2 matching over 11 bases. V lost 5 bases and J lost 3; bases outside the gene matches: 3. The CDR3 consists of 14 residues. CDR1 and CDR2 (germline): MNHEY, SMNVEV (reference sequence). This CDR3 is CASSSTSGSYEQYF. The DNA of the CDR3 is TGTGCCAGCAGTAGTACTAGCGGGAGCTACGAGCAGTACTTC.

CDR3 residues: CASSSRTGQGYEQYF. The CDR3 coding sequence is TGCGCCAGCAGCTCCCGAACGGGACAGGGCTACGAGCAGTACTTC. The chain carries TRBV4-1 and TRBJ2-5, with 9 bases identical to TRBD1. The tail of the sequence fits TRBJ2-7 better, so the J call may be wrong. Germline V lookup: CDR1 MGHRA, CDR2 YSYEKL. This CDR3 is 15 amino acids long.

V is TRBV29-1 and J is TRBJ2-4; no reliable D call. The DNA end favors TRBJ2-7, so the J call may be wrong. The CDR3 is 11 residues long. CDR1 SQVTM and CDR2 ANQGSEA come from the germline V gene. The CDR3 protein is CSVETVYEQYF. The CDR3 DNA sequence: TGCAGCGTTGAAACTGTCTACGAGCAGTACTTC.

In DNA form, the CDR3 reads TGTGCCAGCAGCCCCGGTGAGCGGGAGGGTTCTACGGAGCAGTACTTC. The encoded protein is CASSPGEREGSTEQYF. The chain recombines TRBV9 with TRBJ2-7; 10 nucleotides agree with TRBD2. V shed 4 bases, J shed 7 bases, and the junction held 14 bases outside the gene matches. Germline V gene sequence: CDR1 SGDLS, CDR2 YYNGEE. The CDR3 length is 16 residues.

This clone is medium-sized (0.01 to 0.1%) by share. V is TRBV27 and J is TRBJ1-5, with 10 bases aligning to TRBD1. The CDR3 covers 14 residues. Trimming cost V 6 bases and J 6 bases; bases outside gene matches: 5. The germline gives CDR1 MNHEY, CDR2 SMNVEV (reference sequence). The CDR3 protein is CASRDRGPGQPQHF. CDR3 DNA sequence: TGTGCCAGCAGAGACAGGGGGCCAGGTCAGCCCCAGCATTTT.

The CDR3 DNA is TGTGCTAGTGGTCTCCTCGGGGGGGGTGAGCAGTTCTTC. Its translation is CASGLLGGGEQFF. The rearrangement links TRBV12-5 to TRBJ2-1, with 8 bases that match TRBD2. V shed 5 bases, J shed 9 bases, and the junction held 6 bases outside the gene matches. Germline CDR1 is LGHNT and CDR2 is FRNRAP. This CDR3 is 13 amino acids long.

This chain joins TRBV25-1 and TRBJ1-2; TRBD1 matches 7 bases. V trimming: 1 base; J trimming: 5 bases; junction bases outside the gene matches: 4. The germline gives CDR1 MGHDK, CDR2 SYGVNS. The CDR3 is 14 residues long. The CDR3 nucleotides are TGTGCCAGCAGTGAATTAGGGACAGCGTATGGCTACACCTTC. It encodes CASSELGTAYGYTF.

The chain employs TRBV4-1 and TRBJ1-1; D gene ambiguous. Trimming took 0 bases from V and 1 from J, leaving 12 bases between them. From germline, CDR1 is MGHRA and CDR2 YSYEKL. The length of the CDR3 is 16 residues. The CDR3 loop is CASSQDRPGTNTEAFF. The CDR3, as DNA: TGCGCCAGCAGCCAAGATCGACCGGGTACGAACACTGAAGCTTTCTTT.

The count of this clone is one. V usage is TRBV20-1 and J usage is TRBJ2-1; D is perhaps TRBD2 (6 bases). The CDR3 has 11 amino acids. In germline, CDR1 is DFQATT, CDR2 SNEGSKA (reference sequence). V was clipped by 6 bases and J by 9 bases, with 12 bases between them. The DNA of the CDR3 is TGCAGTGCAAGACTAGGTTCTGAGCAGTTCTTC. This encodes CSARLGSEQFF.

This clone occurred once. V is TRBV14 and J is TRBJ2-1, with D perhaps given as TRBD1 or TRBD2 (5 bases each). The V and J ends lost 5 bases and 0 bases respectively, with 11 bases between them. The CDR3 extends over 15 amino acids. CDR1 SGHDN and CDR2 FVKESK come from the germline V gene. The chain's CDR3 is CASSSGTFSYNEQFF. The CDR3 DNA follows: TGTGCCAGCAGCTCCGGGACGTTCTCCTACAATGAGCAGTTCTTC.

This chain joins TRBV11-3 and TRBJ2-7, with D hard to call. Between the trimmed V and J ends, which lost 5 bases and 0 bases, there was a span of 11 bases. The CDR3 has 14 residues. The germline V gene encodes CDR1 SGHNT and CDR2 YENEEA. CDR3 bases: TGTGCCAGCAGCCCCACGACACTCTCCTACGAGCAGTACTTC. Its translation is CASSPTTLSYEQYF.

This sequence joins TRBV6-6 and TRBJ2-7; D remains ambiguous. Germline CDR1 MNHNY, CDR2 SVGAGI (reference sequence). V was pared by 1 base and J by 2 bases, with 6 bases between. This CDR3 region has 13 residues. CDR3 loop: CASSYFLAYEQYF. For the CDR3, the DNA is TGTGCCAGCAGTTACTTTCTGGCCTACGAGCAGTACTTC.

DNA of the CDR3: TGTGCCAGTAGTCCGCGACTAGCAAAATTCACAGATACGCAGTATTTT. This codes for CASSPRLAKFTDTQYF. This chain uses TRBV19 with TRBJ2-3; 7 bases line up with TRBD2. This CDR3 region has 16 residues. Germline V CDR1 and CDR2: LNHDA, SQIVND (reference sequence). The V and J ends lost 5 bases and 2 bases, in that order; junction bases with no gene match: 10.